Listed below are T cell receptor beta chains from one sample, sequenced in a study of T-cell memory formation after mild COVID-19. In TCRdb, the 5' RACE reads were re-called with MiXCR into one record per CDR3 protein. The sample lists roughly 40,000 distinct CDR3 sequences, roughly 7.2% occurring once. The material sequenced was PBMCs or a T cell subset sorted from them (not recorded which). These receptors came from an adult who had mild COVID-19 (a few samples of this study predate the infection). Cell type and time point are not known. CDR3s include the opening cysteine and the closing phenylalanine or tryptophan. A D gene is named only where the DNA matches it firmly. A clone size is listed for some rows: how often the clone was seen (once, few, many), or a class if it is expanded.

V gene	J gene	CDR3 length	clone size	D gene	CDR3 DNA	CDR3 protein
TRBV19	TRBJ2-7	15	NA	TRBD2	TGTGCCAGTAGTACCTCTAGCGGGAGGGCCTACGAGCAGTACTTC	CASSTSSGRAYEQYF
TRBV7-9	TRBJ1-2	11	few	NA	TGTGCCAGCGGGAACCTCTATGGCTACACCTTC	CASGNLYGYTF
TRBV18	TRBJ1-1	15	few	NA	TGTGCCAGCTCGCCTCTCATAACACCGAACACTGAAGCTTTCTTT	CASSPLITPNTEAFF
TRBV2	TRBJ2-5	13	NA	NA	TGTGCCAGCAATGACCCACCCGGGGAGACCCAGTACTTC	CASNDPPGETQYF
TRBV24-1	TRBJ2-1	16	NA	NA	TGTGCCACCAGTGACTCGGCGCAGGGGTGGTACAATGAGCATTTCTTC	CATSDSAQGWYNEHFF
TRBV7-9	TRBJ2-1	16	many	TRBD2	TGTGCCAGCAGCTCTTTGACGCGGGAGACCTACAATGAGCAGTTCTTC	CASSSLTRETYNEQFF
TRBV5-1	TRBJ2-5	16	NA	TRBD2	TGCGCCAGCAGCCTGGGGGTAGCGGGGGGTCAAGAGACCCAGTACTTC	CASSLGVAGGQETQYF
TRBV14	TRBJ2-5	16	few	NA	TGTGCCAGCAGCTCAATGGGGGCAGGGCGATTGGAGACCCAGTACTTC	CASSSMGAGRLETQYF
TRBV7-9	TRBJ1-2	13	many	NA	TGTGCCAGCGCCTCAGTGAGGGTCGGCGGCTACACCTTC	CASASVRVGGYTF
TRBV7-9	TRBJ1-3	17	many	NA	TGTGCCAGCAGCGCTCAAGGACGGAGGAGCTCTGGAAACACCATATATTTT	CASSAQGRRSSGNTIYF
TRBV11-2	TRBJ2-1	16	many	NA	TGTGCCAGCAGTAGCTTAACGGGGAGCTCCTACAATGAGCAGTTCTTC	CASSSLTGSSYNEQFF
TRBV18	TRBJ1-1	14	few	NA	TGTGCCAGCTCACCCCAGAGAATGAACACTGAAGCTTTCTTT	CASSPQRMNTEAFF
TRBV10-3	TRBJ2-1	14	many	TRBD1	TGTGCCATCAGTGAGTCGACAGGGGGCAATGAGCAGTTCTTC	CAISESTGGNEQFF